A selection of T cell receptor beta chains follows, all from one sample in a study of CXCR3-negative and CXCR3-positive naive CD8 T cells. Using the 5' RACE reads, TCRdb records one entry per CDR3 protein without DNA. In total, the table holds tens of thousands of distinct CDR3 sequences. The specimen was naive CXCR3+ CD8+ T cells from blood. These receptors originate from a human donor in good health. Some clones in this sample may be carry-over from other donors' samples. Both conserved end residues are part of each CDR3. Rows give clone size only sometimes, using once, few, many, or a class for an expanded clone.

abundance: -; j_gene: TRBJ1-5; v_gene: TRBV20-1; CDR3aa: CSARDFGENQPQHF
abundance: -; j_gene: TRBJ2-3; v_gene: TRBV12-3/TRBV12-4; CDR3aa: CASSRAFGTDTQYF
abundance: medium-sized; j_gene: TRBJ2-4; v_gene: TRBV7-9; CDR3aa: CASSLARQGHSVTDIQYF
abundance: -; j_gene: TRBJ2-3; v_gene: TRBV5-1; CDR3aa: CASSPLGLAPDTQYF
abundance: -; j_gene: TRBJ2-3; v_gene: TRBV7-9; CDR3aa: CASSFPLAGGPDTQYF
abundance: -; j_gene: TRBJ1-2; v_gene: TRBV11-2; CDR3aa: CASSGGSVGYTF
abundance: -; j_gene: TRBJ2-7; v_gene: TRBV3-1; CDR3aa: CASSPEGLAAYEQYF
abundance: -; j_gene: TRBJ1-4; v_gene: TRBV14; CDR3aa: CASSQGPGVSNEKLFF
abundance: -; j_gene: TRBJ1-1; v_gene: TRBV7-9; CDR3aa: CASSSYVTGVVPEEAFF
abundance: -; j_gene: TRBJ2-7; v_gene: TRBV29-1; CDR3aa: CSVVKGAYEQYF
abundance: -; j_gene: TRBJ2-7; v_gene: TRBV7-3; CDR3aa: CASSSQGLDEQYF
abundance: -; j_gene: TRBJ2-7; v_gene: TRBV20-1; CDR3aa: CSARDSVDYEQYF
abundance: -; j_gene: TRBJ1-5; v_gene: TRBV29-1; CDR3aa: CSVDLGGNQPQHF
abundance: -; j_gene: TRBJ1-1; v_gene: TRBV18; CDR3aa: CASSPADGYTEAFF
abundance: -; j_gene: TRBJ2-7; v_gene: TRBV19; CDR3aa: CASRIRDVGAYEQYF
abundance: -; j_gene: TRBJ2-4; v_gene: TRBV5-5; CDR3aa: CASSLTGQGSNIQYF
abundance: -; j_gene: TRBJ1-1; v_gene: TRBV12-3/TRBV12-4; CDR3aa: CASSLLGTEAFF
abundance: -; j_gene: TRBJ2-3; v_gene: TRBV25-1; CDR3aa: CASSEYRAVLTDTQYF
abundance: -; j_gene: TRBJ2-5; v_gene: TRBV6-2/TRBV6-3; CDR3aa: CASSQAPEETQYF
abundance: -; j_gene: TRBJ1-1; v_gene: TRBV29-1; CDR3aa: CSVEGSHPGDTEAFF
abundance: -; j_gene: TRBJ2-1; v_gene: TRBV28; CDR3aa: CASSLLKGLAGVREQFF
abundance: -; j_gene: TRBJ1-1; v_gene: TRBV4-2; CDR3aa: CASSQEWQGGTEAFF
abundance: -; j_gene: TRBJ1-1; v_gene: TRBV14; CDR3aa: CASSLTQANTEAFF
abundance: -; j_gene: TRBJ1-5; v_gene: TRBV5-1; CDR3aa: CASSLRGDGNQPQHF
abundance: -; j_gene: TRBJ2-7; v_gene: TRBV19; CDR3aa: CASSIASPGGEQYF
abundance: -; j_gene: TRBJ2-3; v_gene: TRBV20-1; CDR3aa: CSATTSSGGDPVSDTQYF
abundance: -; j_gene: TRBJ2-7; v_gene: TRBV19; CDR3aa: CAGSPGTFYEQYF
abundance: -; j_gene: TRBJ2-3; v_gene: TRBV29-1; CDR3aa: CSGDQLTGNTQYF
abundance: -; j_gene: TRBJ2-1; v_gene: TRBV11-3; CDR3aa: CASSLDLFIGGANNEQFF
abundance: -; j_gene: TRBJ2-7; v_gene: TRBV25-1; CDR3aa: CASSVGTSVYEQYF
abundance: -; j_gene: TRBJ1-5; v_gene: TRBV21-1; CDR3aa: CASSKAWGALNTNQPQHF
abundance: -; j_gene: TRBJ2-1; v_gene: TRBV29-1; CDR3aa: CSVPDPTSSYNEQFF
abundance: -; j_gene: TRBJ1-2; v_gene: TRBV29-1; CDR3aa: CSVLRQGALGYTF
abundance: -; j_gene: TRBJ2-7; v_gene: TRBV3-1; CDR3aa: CASSRYRDRDALEQYF
abundance: -; j_gene: TRBJ1-1; v_gene: TRBV5-1; CDR3aa: CASSLFLQGDTEAFF
abundance: -; j_gene: TRBJ1-1; v_gene: TRBV9; CDR3aa: CASSAHRGGTEAFF